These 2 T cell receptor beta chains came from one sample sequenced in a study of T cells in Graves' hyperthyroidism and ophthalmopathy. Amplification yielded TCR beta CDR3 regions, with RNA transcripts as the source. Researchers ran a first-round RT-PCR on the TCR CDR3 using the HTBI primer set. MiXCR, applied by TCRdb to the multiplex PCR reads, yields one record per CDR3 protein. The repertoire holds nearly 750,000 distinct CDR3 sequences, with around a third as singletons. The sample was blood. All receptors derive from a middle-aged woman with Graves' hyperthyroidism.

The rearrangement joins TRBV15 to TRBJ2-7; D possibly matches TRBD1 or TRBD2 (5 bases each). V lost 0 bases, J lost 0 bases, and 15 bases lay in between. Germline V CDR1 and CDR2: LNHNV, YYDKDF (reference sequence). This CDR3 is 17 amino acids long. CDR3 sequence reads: CATSRDRMGDRSYEQYF. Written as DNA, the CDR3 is TGTGCCACCAGCAGAGATCGGATGGGGGACCGCTCCTACGAGCAGTACTTC.

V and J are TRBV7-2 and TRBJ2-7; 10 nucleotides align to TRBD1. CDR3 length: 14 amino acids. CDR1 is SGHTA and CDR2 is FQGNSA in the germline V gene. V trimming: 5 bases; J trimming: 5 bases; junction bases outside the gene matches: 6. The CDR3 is CASSHLGTGDEQYF. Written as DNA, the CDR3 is TGTGCCAGCAGCCACCTTGGGACAGGGGACGAGCAGTACTTC.